This section outlines one T cell receptor (beta chain) sequence together with its context. V was clipped by 7 bases and J by 0 bases, with 16 bases between them. The CDR3 consists of 14 residues. CDR1 SQVTM and CDR2 ANQGSEA come from the germline V gene. The sample belongs to a study of control samples from healthy donors and cancer patients. Assay used: immunoSEQ multiplex PCR; TCRdb lists only in-frame clones, some missing. Here the sample spans roughly 140,000 clones, roughly nine tenths being singletons. The chain employs TRBV29-1 and TRBJ2-7, with a tentative D call TRBD2 (7 bases). The sequenced sample was blood. The source is a man aged 30 to 45 in good health. This CDR3 is CSALGGGSSYEQYF. CDR3 sequence (DNA): TGCAGCGCCCTAGGGGGGGGCAGCTCCTACGAGCAGTACTTC.